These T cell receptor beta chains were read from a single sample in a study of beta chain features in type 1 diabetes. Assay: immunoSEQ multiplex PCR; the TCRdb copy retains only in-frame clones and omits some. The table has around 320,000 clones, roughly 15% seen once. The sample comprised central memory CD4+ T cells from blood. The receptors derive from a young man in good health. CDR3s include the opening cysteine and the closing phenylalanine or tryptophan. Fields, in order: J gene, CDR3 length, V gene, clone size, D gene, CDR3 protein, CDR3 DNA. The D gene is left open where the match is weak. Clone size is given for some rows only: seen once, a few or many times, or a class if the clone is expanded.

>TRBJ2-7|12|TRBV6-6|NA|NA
CASSSISYEQYF
TGTGCCAGCAGTTCCATCTCCTACGAGCAGTACTTC
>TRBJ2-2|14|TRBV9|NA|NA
CASSVENRGRELFF
TGTGCCAGCAGCGTAGAAAACAGAGGCCGGGAGCTGTTTTTT
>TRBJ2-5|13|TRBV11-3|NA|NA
CASSRTAPETQYF
TGTGCCAGCAGCCGCACAGCTCCAGAGACCCAGTACTTC
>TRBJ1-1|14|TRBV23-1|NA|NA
CASTLRGQHGEAFF
TGCGCCAGCACCTTGCGGGGCCAGCACGGTGAAGCTTTCTTT
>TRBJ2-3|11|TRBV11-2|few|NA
CASSGADTQYF
TGTGCCAGCAGCGGTGCAGATACGCAGTATTTT
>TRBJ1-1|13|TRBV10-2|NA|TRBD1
CAITGTENTEAFF
TGTGCCATCACCGGGACAGAGAACACTGAAGCTTTCTTT
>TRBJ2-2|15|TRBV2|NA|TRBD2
CASRGLASNTGELFF
TGTGCCAGCAGGGGACTAGCCTCGAACACCGGGGAGCTGTTTTTT
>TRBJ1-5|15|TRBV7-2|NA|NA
CASSLTGAYNQPQHF
TGTGCCAGCAGCTTAACGGGGGCCTACAATCAGCCCCAGCATTTT
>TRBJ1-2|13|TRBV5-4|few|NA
CASSLTMLGGYTF
TGTGCCAGCAGTTTGACTATGCTGGGTGGCTACACCTTC
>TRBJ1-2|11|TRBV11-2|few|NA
CASSFNYGYTF
TGTGCCAGTTCGTTTAACTATGGCTACACCTTC
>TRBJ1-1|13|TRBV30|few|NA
CAWSVLGGTEAFF
TGTGCCTGGAGTGTTCTGGGGGGCACTGAAGCTTTCTTT
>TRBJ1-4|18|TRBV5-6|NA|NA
CASSQGGRGPATNEKLFF
TGTGCCAGCAGCCAGGGAGGGCGGGGACCCGCAACTAATGAAAAACTGTTTTTT
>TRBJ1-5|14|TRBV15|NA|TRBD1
CATSRDRGNQPQHF
TGTGCCACCAGCAGGGACAGGGGTAATCAGCCCCAGCATTTT
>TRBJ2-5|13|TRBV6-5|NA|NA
CASKGPGKETQYF
TGTGCCAGCAAAGGGCCAGGGAAAGAGACCCAGTACTTC
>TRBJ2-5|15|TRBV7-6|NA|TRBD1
CASSKRDRGWETQYF
TGTGCCAGCAGCAAACGGGACAGGGGCTGGGAGACCCAGTACTTC
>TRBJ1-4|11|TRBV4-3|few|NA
CASRGVEKLFF
TGCGCCAGCAGGGGGGTCGAAAAACTGTTTTTT
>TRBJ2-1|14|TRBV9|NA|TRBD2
CASGPAGSYNEQFF
TGTGCCAGCGGCCCAGCGGGATCCTACAATGAGCAGTTCTTC
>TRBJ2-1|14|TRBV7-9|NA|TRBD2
CASSLSGGRNEQFF
TGTGCCAGCAGCTTAAGCGGGGGGAGGAATGAGCAGTTCTTC
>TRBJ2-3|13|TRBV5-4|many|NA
CASRKGGTDTQYF
TGTGCCAGCAGAAAAGGGGGGACAGATACGCAGTATTTT
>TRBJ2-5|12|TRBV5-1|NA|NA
CASSLNKETQYF
TGCGCCAGCAGCTTAAATAAAGAGACCCAGTACTTC
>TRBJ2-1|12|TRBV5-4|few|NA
CASSFSSNEQFF
TGTGCCAGCAGCTTTTCCAGCAATGAGCAGTTCTTC
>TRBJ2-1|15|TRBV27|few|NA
CASSLDLLSYNEQFF
TGTGCCAGCAGTTTAGACCTACTTTCCTACAATGAGCAGTTCTTC
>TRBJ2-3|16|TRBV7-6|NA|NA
CASSSPEATSTDTQYF
TGTGCCAGCAGCTCCCCGGAGGCCACTAGCACAGATACGCAGTATTTT
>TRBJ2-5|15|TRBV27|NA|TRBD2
CASSLGLAGVETQYF
TGTGCCAGCAGTTTAGGTCTAGCGGGAGTAGAGACCCAGTACTTC
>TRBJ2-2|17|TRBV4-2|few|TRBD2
CASSQGGPGLAAGELFF
TGTGCCAGCAGCCAAGGGGGGCCGGGACTAGCGGCCGGGGAGCTGTTTTTT
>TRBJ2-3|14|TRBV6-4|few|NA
CASTDGASTDTQYF
TGTGCCAGCACGGACGGGGCCTCCACAGATACGCAGTATTTT
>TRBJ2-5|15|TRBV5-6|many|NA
CASSRMGGLLETQYF
TGTGCCAGCAGCCGGATGGGGGGCCTGTTGGAGACCCAGTACTTC
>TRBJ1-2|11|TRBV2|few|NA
CASTPGGGYTF
TGTGCCAGCACGCCAGGCGGGGGCTACACCTTC